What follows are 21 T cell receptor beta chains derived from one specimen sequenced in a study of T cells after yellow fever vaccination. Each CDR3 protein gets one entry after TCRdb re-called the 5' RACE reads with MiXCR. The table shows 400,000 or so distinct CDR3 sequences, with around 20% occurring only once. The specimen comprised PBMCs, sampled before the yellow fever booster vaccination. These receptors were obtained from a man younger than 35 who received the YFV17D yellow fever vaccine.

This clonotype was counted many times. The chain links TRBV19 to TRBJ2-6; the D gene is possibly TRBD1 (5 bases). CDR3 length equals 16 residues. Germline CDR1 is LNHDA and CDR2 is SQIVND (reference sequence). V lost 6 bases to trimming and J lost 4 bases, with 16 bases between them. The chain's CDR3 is CASSAQVLGGANVLTF. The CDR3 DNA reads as TGTGCCAGTAGCGCACAGGTTCTGGGAGGGGCCAACGTCCTGACTTTC.

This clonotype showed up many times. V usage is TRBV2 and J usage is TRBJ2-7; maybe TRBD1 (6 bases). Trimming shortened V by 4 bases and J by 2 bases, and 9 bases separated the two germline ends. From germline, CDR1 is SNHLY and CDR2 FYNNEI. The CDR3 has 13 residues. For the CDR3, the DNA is TGTGCCAGCAGTGGACAGGCCACCTACGAGCAGTACTTC. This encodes CASSGQATYEQYF.

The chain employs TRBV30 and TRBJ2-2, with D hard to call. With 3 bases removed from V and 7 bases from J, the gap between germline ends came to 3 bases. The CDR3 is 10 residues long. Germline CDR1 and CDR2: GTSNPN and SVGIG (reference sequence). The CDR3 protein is CAWRSGELFF. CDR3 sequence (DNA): TGTGCCTGGAGGAGCGGGGAGCTGTTTTTT. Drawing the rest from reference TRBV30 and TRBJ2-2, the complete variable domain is SQTIHQWPATLVQPVGSPLSLECTVEGTSNPNLYWYRQAAGRGLQLLFYSVGIGQISSEVPQNLSASRPQDRQFILSSKKLLLSDSGFYLCAWRSGELFFGEGSRLTVL.

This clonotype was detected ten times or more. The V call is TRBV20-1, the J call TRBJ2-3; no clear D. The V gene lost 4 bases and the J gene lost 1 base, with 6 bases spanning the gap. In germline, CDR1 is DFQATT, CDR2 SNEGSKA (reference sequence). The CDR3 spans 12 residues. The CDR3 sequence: CSAIGGTDTQYF. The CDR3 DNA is TGCAGTGCTATTGGTGGCACAGATACGCAGTATTTT.

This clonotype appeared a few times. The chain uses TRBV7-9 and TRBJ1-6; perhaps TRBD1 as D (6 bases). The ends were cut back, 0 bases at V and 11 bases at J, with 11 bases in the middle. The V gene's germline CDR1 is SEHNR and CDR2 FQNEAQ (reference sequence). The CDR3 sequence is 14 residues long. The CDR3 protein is CASSLATGLPPLHF. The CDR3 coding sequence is TGTGCCAGCAGCTTAGCCACAGGGCTTCCACCCCTCCACTTT.

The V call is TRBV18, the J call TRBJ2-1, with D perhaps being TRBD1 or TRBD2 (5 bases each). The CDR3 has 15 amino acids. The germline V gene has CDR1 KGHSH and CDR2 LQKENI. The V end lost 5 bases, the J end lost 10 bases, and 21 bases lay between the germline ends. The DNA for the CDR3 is TGTGCCAGCTCATCCTCCCAGGGACGATCCACCGAGCAGTTCTTC. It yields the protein CASSSSQGRSTEQFF.

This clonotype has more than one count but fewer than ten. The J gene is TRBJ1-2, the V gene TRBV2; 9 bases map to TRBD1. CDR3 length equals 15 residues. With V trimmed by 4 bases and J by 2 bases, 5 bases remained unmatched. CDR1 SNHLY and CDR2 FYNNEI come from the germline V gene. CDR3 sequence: CASSGTGQGNYGYTF. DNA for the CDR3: TGTGCCAGCAGTGGAACCGGACAGGGGAACTATGGCTACACCTTC.

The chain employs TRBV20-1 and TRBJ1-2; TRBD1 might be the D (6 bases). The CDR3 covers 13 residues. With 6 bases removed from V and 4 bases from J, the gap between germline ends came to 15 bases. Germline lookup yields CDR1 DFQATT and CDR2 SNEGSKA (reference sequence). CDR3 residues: CSADRGAGYGYTF. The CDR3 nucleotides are TGCAGTGCCGATCGGGGGGCGGGCTATGGCTACACCTTC.

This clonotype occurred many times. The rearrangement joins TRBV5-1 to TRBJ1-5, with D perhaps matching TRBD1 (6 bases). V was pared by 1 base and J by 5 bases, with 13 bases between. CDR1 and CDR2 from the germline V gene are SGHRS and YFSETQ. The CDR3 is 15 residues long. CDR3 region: CASSLSPGDYQPQHF. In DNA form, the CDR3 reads TGCGCCAGCAGCTTGTCTCCAGGGGACTATCAGCCCCAGCATTTT.

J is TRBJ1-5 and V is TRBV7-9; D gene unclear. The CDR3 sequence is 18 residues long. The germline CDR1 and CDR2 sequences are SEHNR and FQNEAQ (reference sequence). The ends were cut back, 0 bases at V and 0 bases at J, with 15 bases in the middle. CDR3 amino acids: CASSLAKDGAYSNQPQHF. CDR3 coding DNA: TGTGCCAGCAGCTTAGCGAAGGACGGCGCATATAGCAATCAGCCCCAGCATTTT.

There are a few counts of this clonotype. This chain's CDR3 is CASTRARGGTNTGELFF. The CDR3 region has the DNA TGTGCCAGCACCCGAGCCCGCGGGGGTACGAACACCGGGGAGCTGTTTTTT. This chain connects TRBV6-1 to TRBJ2-2; 7 bases line up with TRBD2. The J segment lost 0 bases and the V segment lost 7 bases, leaving 11 bases of the junction unmatched. Germline assignment: CDR1 MNHNS and CDR2 SASEGT. The CDR3 contains 17 residues.

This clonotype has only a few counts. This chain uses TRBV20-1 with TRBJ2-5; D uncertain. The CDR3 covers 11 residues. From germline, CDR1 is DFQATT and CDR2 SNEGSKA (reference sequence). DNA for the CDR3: TGCAGCGCGACCCAGACGGAGACCCAGTACTTC. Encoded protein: CSATQTETQYF.

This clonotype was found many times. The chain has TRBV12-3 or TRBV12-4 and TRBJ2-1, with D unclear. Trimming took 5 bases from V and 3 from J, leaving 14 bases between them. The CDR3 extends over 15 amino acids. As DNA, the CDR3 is TGTGCCAGCAGTCCCCGATGGGCAGGCTACAATGAGCAGTTCTTC. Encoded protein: CASSPRWAGYNEQFF.

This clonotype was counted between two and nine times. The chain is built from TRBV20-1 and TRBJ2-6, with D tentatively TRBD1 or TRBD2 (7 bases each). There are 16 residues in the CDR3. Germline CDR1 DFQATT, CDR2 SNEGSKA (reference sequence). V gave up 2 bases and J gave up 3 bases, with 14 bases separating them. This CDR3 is CSARWEGAGGANVLTF. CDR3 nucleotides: TGCAGTGCTAGATGGGAGGGGGCTGGTGGGGCCAACGTCCTGACTTTC.

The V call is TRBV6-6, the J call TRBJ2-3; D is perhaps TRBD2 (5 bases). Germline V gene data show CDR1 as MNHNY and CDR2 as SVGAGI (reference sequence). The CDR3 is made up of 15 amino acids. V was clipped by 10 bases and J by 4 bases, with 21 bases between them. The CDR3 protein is CATRVGQAGSDTQYF. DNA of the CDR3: TGTGCCACGAGGGTAGGGCAGGCGGGTTCAGATACGCAGTATTTT.

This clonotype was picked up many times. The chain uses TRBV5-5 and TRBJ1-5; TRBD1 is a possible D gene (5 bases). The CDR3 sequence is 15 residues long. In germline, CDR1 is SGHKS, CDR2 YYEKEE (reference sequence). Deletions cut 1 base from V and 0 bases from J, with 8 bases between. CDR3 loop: CASSLQQGSNQPQHF. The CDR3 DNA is TGTGCCAGCAGCTTGCAGCAGGGTAGCAATCAGCCCCAGCATTTT.

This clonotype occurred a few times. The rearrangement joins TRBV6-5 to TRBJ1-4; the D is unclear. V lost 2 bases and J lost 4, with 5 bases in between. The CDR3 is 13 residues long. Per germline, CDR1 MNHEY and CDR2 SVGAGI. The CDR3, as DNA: TGTGCCAGCAGTTACAACTATAATGAAAAACTGTTTTTT. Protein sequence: CASSYNYNEKLFF.

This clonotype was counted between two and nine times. CDR3 bases: TGCGCCAGCAGCTCGGGAGAGAATTCGGAAAAACTGTTTTTT. This sequence encodes CASSSGENSEKLFF. V and J are TRBV5-1 and TRBJ1-4; D gene unclear. V lost 3 bases, J lost 8 bases, and 14 bases lay in between. Germline-derived CDR1 and CDR2 are SGHRS and YFSETQ. The CDR3 extends over 14 amino acids.

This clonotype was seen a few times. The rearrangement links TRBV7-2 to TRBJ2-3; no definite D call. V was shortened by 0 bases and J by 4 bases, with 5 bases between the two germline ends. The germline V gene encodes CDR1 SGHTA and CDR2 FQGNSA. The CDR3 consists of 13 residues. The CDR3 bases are TGTGCCAGCAGCTTAGCAAACCCAGATACGCAGTATTTT. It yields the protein CASSLANPDTQYF.

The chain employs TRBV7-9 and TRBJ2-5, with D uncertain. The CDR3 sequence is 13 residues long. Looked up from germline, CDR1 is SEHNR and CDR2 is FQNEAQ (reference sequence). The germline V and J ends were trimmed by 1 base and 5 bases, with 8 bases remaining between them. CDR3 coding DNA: TGTGCCAGCAGCTTAGTTAGTGTGGAGACCCAGTACTTC. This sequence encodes CASSLVSVETQYF.

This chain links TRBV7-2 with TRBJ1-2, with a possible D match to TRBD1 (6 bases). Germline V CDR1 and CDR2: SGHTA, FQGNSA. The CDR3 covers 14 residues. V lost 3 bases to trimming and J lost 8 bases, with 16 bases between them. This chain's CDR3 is CASSFYRELRGYTF. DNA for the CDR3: TGTGCCAGCAGCTTTTACAGGGAGCTTAGGGGCTACACCTTC.